The sequence of this T cell receptor beta chain was determined in a study of regulatory T cells in long-lasting Graves disease. Study-level findings and limits: Persistent patients had more shared public clonotypes (about 2,700) than new patients (just over 950).

There are 14 residues in the CDR3. The V gene end was trimmed by 6 bases and the J gene end by 5 bases; junction bases not matched to a gene: 10. In germline, CDR1 is MNHEY, CDR2 SVGEGT. Arm-PCR of CDR3 regions with iRepertoire HTBI primers generated TCR beta libraries. TCRdb recomputed calls from the multiplex PCR reads with MiXCR, one row per CDR3 protein. The data contain about 400,000 distinct CDR3 sequences, more than 20% of them seen just once; the ten biggest clones take up around 21%. In this sample, this clonotype turned up many times. Its antigen is unknown. Indicated time point: persistent/refractory GD, antithyroid drugs over 5 years with positive TRAb. RNA extracted from PBMCs served as the sequencing template.

This clonotype was obtained from a female donor with Graves disease. This chain links TRBV6-2 or TRBV6-3 with TRBJ2-7; 7 bases match TRBD2. The starting material was peripheral blood mononuclear cells (PBMCs), obtained when the disease was refractory, from a patient treated with antithyroid drugs. CDR3 amino acids: CASRGGIRQNEQYF. The CDR3, as DNA: TGTGCCAGCAGGGGGGGGATCCGACAGAACGAGCAGTACTTC.